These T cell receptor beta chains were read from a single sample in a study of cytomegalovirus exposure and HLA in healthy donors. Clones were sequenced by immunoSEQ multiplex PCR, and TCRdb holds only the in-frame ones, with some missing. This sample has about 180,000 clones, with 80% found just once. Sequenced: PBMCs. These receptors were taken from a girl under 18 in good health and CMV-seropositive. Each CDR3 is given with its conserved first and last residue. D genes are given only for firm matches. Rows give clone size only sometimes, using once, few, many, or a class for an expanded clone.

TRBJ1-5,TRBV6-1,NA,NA,TGTGCCAGCAAGCCGGGACAAGCTGATCGGCCCCAGCATTTT,CASKPGQADRPQHF
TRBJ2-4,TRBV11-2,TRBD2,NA,TGTGCCAGCAGCTTAGAGGGACTAGCGGGAGGGACCTTAGCCAAAAACATTCAGTACTTC,CASSLEGLAGGTLAKNIQYF
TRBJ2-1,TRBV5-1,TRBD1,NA,TGCGCCAGCAGCCCAGGACAGGGGAGGAATGAGCAGTTCTTC,CASSPGQGRNEQFF
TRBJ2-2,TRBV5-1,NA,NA,TGCGCCAGCAGCCTCAACACCGGGGAGCTGTTTTTT,CASSLNTGELFF
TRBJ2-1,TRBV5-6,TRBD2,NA,TGTGCCAGCAGCTCGGGGGACGGGACTAGCGGGAGAAATGAGCAGTTCTTC,CASSSGDGTSGRNEQFF
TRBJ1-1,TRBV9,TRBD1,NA,TGTGCCAGCAGCCCAGGGGGCCTTGCTTTCTTT,CASSPGGLAFF
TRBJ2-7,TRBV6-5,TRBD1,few,TGTGCCAGCAGAGGGACAGGGGGTTACGAGCAGTACTTC,CASRGTGGYEQYF
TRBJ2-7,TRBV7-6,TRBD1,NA,TGTGCCAGCAGCTTAGGGACAGGCTACGAGCAGTACTTC,CASSLGTGYEQYF
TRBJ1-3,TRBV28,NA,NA,TGTGCCAGCAGTCCACATCCACTTCCGCGGGACACCATATATTTT,CASSPHPLPRDTIYF
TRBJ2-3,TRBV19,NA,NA,TGTGCCAGTAACGGGCAGGGTGTAGATACGCAGTATTTT,CASNGQGVDTQYF
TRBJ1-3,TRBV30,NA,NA,TGTGCCTGGAGTGTAACGACTTCTGGAAACACCATATATTTT,CAWSVTTSGNTIYF
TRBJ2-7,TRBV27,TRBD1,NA,TGTGCCAGCAGTCCTGGACAGGGTTACGAGCAGTACTTC,CASSPGQGYEQYF
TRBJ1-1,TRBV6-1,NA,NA,TGTGCCAGCAGTCAGGGAGGGATCACTGAAGCTTTCTTT,CASSQGGITEAFF
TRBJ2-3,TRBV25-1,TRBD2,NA,TGTGCCAGCAGTTTTAGCGGGAGGGCCTCTTCAGATACGCAGTATTTT,CASSFSGRASSDTQYF
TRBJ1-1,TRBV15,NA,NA,TGTGCCACCCGGGGATCAGGGGTGAGGGAAGCTTTCTTT,CATRGSGVREAFF
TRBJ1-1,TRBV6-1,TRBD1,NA,TGTGCCAGCAGCAGGGACAGGGGAAAAACTGAAGCTTTCTTT,CASSRDRGKTEAFF
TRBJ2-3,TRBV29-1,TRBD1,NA,TGCAGCGGCCGACAGGGGGGGACAGATACGCAGTATTTT,CSGRQGGTDTQYF
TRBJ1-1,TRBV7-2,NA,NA,TGTGCCAGCAGCTTATTAATGTCCCGGGGAAGGCTCACTGAAGCTTTCTTT,CASSLLMSRGRLTEAFF
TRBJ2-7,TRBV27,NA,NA,TGTGCCAGCAGTTTTTTGGGGGCGATGCAGTACTTC,CASSFLGAMQYF